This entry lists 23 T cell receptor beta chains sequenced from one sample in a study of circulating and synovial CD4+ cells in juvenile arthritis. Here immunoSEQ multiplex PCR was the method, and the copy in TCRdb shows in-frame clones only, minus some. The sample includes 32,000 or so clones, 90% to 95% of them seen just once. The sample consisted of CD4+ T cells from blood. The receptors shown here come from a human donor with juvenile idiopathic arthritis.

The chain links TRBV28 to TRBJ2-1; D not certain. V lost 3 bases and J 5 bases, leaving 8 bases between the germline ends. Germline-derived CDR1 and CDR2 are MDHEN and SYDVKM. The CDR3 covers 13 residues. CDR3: CASSLPVDNEQFF. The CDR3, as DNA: TGTGCCAGCAGTTTGCCGGTAGACAATGAGCAGTTCTTC.

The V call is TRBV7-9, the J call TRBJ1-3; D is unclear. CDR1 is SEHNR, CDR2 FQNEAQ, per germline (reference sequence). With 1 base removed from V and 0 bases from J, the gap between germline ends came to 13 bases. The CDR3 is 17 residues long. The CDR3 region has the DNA TGTGCCAGCAGCTTAGTTAGCGCACTCCTCTCTGGAAACACCATATATTTT. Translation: CASSLVSALLSGNTIYF.

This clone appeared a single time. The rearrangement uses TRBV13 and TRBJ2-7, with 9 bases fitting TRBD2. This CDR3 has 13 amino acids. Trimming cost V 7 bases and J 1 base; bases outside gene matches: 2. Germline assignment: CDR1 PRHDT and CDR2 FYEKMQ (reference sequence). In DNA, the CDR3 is TGTGCCAGCATGGCGGGGGGGTCCTACGAGCAGTACTTC. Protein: CASMAGGSYEQYF.

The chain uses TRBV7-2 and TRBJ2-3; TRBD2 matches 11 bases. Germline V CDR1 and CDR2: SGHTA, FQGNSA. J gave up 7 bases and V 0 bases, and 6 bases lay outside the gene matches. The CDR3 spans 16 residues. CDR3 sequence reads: CASSLATSGSSNTQYF. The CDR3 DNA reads TGTGCCAGCAGCTTAGCAACTAGCGGGAGTTCAAATACGCAGTATTTT. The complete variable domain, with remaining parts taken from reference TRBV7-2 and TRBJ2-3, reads GAGVSQSPSNKVTEKGKDVELRCDPISGHTALYWYRQSLGQGLEFLIYFQGNSAPDKSGLPSDRFSAERTGGSVSTLTIQRTQQEDSAVYLCASSLATSGSSNTQYFGPGTRLTVL.

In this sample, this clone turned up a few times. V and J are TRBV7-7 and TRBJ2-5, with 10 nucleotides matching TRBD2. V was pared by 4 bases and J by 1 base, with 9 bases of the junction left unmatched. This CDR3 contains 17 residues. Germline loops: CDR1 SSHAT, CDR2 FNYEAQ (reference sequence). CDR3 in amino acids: CASSSGRLAGSQETQYF. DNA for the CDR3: TGTGCCAGCAGCTCTGGAAGACTAGCGGGTTCCCAAGAGACCCAGTACTTC.

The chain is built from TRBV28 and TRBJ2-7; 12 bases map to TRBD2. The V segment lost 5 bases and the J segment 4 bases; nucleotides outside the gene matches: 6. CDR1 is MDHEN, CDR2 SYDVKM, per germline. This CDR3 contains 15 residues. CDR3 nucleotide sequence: TGTGCCAGCAGTCCCCGAGGACTAGCGGGGTACGAGCAGTACTTC. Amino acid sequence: CASSPRGLAGYEQYF.

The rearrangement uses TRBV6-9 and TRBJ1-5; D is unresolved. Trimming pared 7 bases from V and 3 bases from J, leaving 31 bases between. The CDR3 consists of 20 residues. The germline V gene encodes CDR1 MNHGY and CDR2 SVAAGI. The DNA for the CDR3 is TGTGCCAGCACATACCCCCACGGGAGCCTGGACGGGCAAACCAATCAGCCCCAGCATTTT. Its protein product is CASTYPHGSLDGQTNQPQHF.

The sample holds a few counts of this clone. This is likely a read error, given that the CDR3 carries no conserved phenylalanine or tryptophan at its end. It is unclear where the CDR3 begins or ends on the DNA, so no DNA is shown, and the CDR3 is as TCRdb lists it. CDR3 region: CASTLGGTSGVS. The chain carries TRBV21-1 and TRBJ2-7; the table calls TRBD2, which could not be checked here. TRBV21-1 is annotated as a pseudogene. The CDR3 has 12 residues if both end residues are counted.

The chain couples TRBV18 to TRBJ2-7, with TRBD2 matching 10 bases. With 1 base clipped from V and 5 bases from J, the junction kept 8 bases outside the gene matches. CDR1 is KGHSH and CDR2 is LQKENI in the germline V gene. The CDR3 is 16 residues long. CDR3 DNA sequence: TGTGCCAGCTCACCACAGATACTAGCGGGAATGAACGAGCAGTACTTC. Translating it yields CASSPQILAGMNEQYF.

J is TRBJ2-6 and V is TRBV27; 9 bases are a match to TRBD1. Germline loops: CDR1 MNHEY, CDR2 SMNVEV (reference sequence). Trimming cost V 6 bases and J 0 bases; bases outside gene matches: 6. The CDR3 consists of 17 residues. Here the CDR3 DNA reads TGTGCCAGCAGCGCCGGGACAGGGCTCTCTGGGGCCAACGTCCTGACTTTC. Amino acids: CASSAGTGLSGANVLTF.

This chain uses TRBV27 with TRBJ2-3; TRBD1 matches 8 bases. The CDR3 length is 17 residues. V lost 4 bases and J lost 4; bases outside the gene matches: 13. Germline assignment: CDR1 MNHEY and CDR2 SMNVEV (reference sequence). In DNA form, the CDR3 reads TGTGCCAGCAGTTCCACCCTCAGGGCAGGGGGCGCAGATACGCAGTATTTT. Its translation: CASSSTLRAGGADTQYF.

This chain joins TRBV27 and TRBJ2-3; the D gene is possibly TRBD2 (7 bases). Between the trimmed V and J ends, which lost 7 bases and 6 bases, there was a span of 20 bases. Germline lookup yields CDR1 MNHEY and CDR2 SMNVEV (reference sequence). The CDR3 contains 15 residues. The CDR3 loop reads CASTLGGATPDTQYF. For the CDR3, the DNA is TGTGCCAGCACCCTAGGGGGGGCTACCCCCGATACGCAGTATTTT.

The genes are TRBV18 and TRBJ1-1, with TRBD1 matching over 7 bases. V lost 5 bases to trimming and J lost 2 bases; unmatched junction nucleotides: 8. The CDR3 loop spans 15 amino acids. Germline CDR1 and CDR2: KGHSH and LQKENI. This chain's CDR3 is CASSTTDRVNTEAFF. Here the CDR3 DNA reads TGTGCCAGCTCAACTACTGACAGGGTTAACACTGAAGCTTTCTTT.

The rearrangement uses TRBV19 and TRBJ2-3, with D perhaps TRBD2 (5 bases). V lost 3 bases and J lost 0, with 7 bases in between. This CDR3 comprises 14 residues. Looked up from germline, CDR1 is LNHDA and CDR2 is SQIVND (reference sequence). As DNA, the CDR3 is TGTGCCAGTAGTATTGGGAGTAGCACAGATACGCAGTATTTT. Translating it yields CASSIGSSTDTQYF. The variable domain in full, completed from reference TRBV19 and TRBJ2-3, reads DGGITQSPKYLFRKEGQNVTLSCEQNLNHDAMYWYRQDPGQGLRLIYYSQIVNDFQKGDIAEGYSVSREKKESFPLTVTSAQKNPTAFYLCASSIGSSTDTQYFGPGTRLTVL.

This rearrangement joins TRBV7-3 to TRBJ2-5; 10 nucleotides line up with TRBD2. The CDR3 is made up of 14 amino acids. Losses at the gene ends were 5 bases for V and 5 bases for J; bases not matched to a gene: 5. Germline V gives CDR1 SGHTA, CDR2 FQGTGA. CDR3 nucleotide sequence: TGTGCCAGCAGCAATAGCGGGGGGAGGGAGACCCAGTACTTC. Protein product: CASSNSGGRETQYF.

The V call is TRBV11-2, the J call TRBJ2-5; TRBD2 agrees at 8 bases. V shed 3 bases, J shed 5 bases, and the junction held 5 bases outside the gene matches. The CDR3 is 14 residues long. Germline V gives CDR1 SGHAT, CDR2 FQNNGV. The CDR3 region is CASSFGLASETQYF. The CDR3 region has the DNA TGTGCCAGCAGCTTTGGACTAGCTTCGGAGACCCAGTACTTC.

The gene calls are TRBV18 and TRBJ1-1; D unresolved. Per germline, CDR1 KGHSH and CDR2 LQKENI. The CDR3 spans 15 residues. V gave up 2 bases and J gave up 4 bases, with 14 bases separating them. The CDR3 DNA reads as TGTGCCAGCTCACCAGTGTCGGGAGAAATCACTGAAGCTTTCTTT. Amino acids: CASSPVSGEITEAFF.

The CDR3 DNA sequence: TGTGCCTGGAGTGTAGCGGGGGGAAACACAGATACGCAGTATTTT. Protein product: CAWSVAGGNTDTQYF. The rearrangement uses TRBV30 and TRBJ2-3; 9 bases map to TRBD2. Germline loops: CDR1 GTSNPN, CDR2 SVGIG (reference sequence). Losses at the gene ends were 0 bases for V and 2 bases for J; bases not matched to a gene: 3. The CDR3 totals 15 residues.

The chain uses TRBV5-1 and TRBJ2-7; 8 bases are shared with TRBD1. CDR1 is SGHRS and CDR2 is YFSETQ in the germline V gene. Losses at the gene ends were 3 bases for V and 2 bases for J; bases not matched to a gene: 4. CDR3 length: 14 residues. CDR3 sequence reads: CASSSGQATYEQYF. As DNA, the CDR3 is TGCGCCAGCAGCTCGGGACAGGCGACCTACGAGCAGTACTTC.

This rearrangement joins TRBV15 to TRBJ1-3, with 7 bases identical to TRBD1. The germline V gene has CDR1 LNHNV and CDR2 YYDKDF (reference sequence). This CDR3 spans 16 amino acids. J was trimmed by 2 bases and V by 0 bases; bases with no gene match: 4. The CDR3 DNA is TGTGCCACCAGCAGAGATAGACAGGGAACTGGAAACACCATATATTTT. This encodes CATSRDRQGTGNTIYF.

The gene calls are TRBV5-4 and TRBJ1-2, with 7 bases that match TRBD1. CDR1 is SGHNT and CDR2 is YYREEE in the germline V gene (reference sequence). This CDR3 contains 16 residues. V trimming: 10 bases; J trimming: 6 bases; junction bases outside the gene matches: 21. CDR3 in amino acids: CAAQKRGQSKSNGYTF. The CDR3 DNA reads TGTGCCGCCCAAAAAAGGGGACAGTCTAAGAGCAATGGCTACACCTTC.

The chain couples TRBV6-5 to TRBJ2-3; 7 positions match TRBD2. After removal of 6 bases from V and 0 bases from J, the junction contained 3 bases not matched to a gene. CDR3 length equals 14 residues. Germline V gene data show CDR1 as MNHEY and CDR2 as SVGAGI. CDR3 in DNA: TGTGCCAGCAGAGCGGGGCTTAGCACAGATACGCAGTATTTT. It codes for CASRAGLSTDTQYF.

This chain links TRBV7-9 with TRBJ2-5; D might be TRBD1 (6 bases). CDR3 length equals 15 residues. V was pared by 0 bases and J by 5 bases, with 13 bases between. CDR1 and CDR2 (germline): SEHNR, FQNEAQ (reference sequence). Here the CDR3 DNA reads TGTGCCAGCAGCTTAGCAGGACAGAGTACGGAGACCCAGTACTTC. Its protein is CASSLAGQSTETQYF.